This T cell receptor beta chain was profiled in a study of technical replicates of blood from several donors. Measured with immunoSEQ multiplex PCR; TCRdb has only the in-frame clones, and not every one. The profile shows about 75,000 clones, roughly 91% of them singletons. This receptor was identified in a human donor in good health. Some clones in this sample may be carry-over from other donors' samples. Sequencing was carried out using T cells isolated from PBMCs.

The CDR3 here is CASSLTGDSNQPQHF. CDR3 nucleotides: TGTGCCAGTAGTCTGACAGGGGATAGCAATCAGCCCCAGCATTTT. This chain links TRBV19 with TRBJ1-5; TRBD1 matches 8 bases. CDR3 length equals 15 residues. V lost 5 bases, J lost 0 bases, and 3 bases stayed unmatched. Germline V gene lookup returns CDR1 LNHDA and CDR2 SQIVND (reference sequence).